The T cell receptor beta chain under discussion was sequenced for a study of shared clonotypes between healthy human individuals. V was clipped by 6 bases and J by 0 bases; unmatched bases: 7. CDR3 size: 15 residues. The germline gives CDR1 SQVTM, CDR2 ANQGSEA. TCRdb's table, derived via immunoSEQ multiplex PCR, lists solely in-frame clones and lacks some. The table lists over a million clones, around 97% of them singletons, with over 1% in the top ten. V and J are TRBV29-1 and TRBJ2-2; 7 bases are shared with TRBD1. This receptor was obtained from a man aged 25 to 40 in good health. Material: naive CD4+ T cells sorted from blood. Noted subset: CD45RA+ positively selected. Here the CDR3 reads CSVSTGAANTGELFF. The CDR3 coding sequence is TGCAGCGTGAGTACAGGGGCTGCGAACACCGGGGAGCTGTTTTTT.